One sample yielded the 27 T cell receptor beta chains listed below, sequenced in a study of T cells in women clearing cervical HPV infection. Using immunoSEQ multiplex PCR, the repertoire was profiled, and TCRdb retains in-frame clones only, with some absent. The sample table sets out approximately 12,000 clones. What was sequenced was blood buffy coat. These receptors originate from a woman between 18 and 70 years old with a cervical HPV16 infection that either progressed to CIN3+ or cleared (not recorded which).

A note on this clone: The CDR3 is cut off 3 residues early in the read; its end comes from the germline J gene. The rearrangement links TRBV13 to TRBJ2-6; D is uncertain. Trimming cost V 3 bases and J 1 base, with 4 bases left between them. This CDR3 comprises 14 residues. Looked up from germline, CDR1 is PRHDT and CDR2 is FYEKMQ (reference sequence). The part of the CDR3 DNA that was read is TGTGCCAGCAGCTTCGTTTCTGGGGCCAACGTC. Translated: CASSFVSGANV. The CDR3, in full, reads CASSFVSGANVLTF.

For this clone: The read terminates 3 residues ahead of where the CDR3 ends, so the germline J gene completes it. The V gene is TRBV28, the J gene TRBJ2-7; TRBD1 aligns across 7 bases. Germline CDR1 and CDR2: MDHEN and SYDVKM. There are 14 residues in the CDR3. Trimming cost V 2 bases and J 3 bases; bases outside gene matches: 4. This chain's CDR3 is CASSLRDSRYEQYF. Partial CDR3 DNA: TGTGCCAGCAGTTTACGGGACAGCCGCTACGAG.

This clone is medium-sized (0.01 to 0.1%) by frequency. The observed sequence ends 3 residues before the CDR3 terminus, with the missing tail filled in from the germline J gene. This chain uses TRBV9 with TRBJ1-2; 11 nucleotides line up with TRBD1. Germline CDR1 and CDR2: SGDLS and YYNGEE. The CDR3 extends over 16 amino acids. Trimming cost V 3 bases and J 5 bases; bases outside gene matches: 9. CDR3 DNA, as far as it was read: TGTGCCAGCAGCGCGGGACAGGGGGTTTTCAGTTATGGC. As protein: CASSAGQGVFSYG. The CDR3 in its entirety is CASSAGQGVFSYGYTF.

Points on this clone: The read halts 3 residues ahead of the CDR3 end, with the missing end drawn from the germline J gene. V usage is TRBV20-1 and J usage is TRBJ1-6; perhaps TRBD1 as D (5 bases). The CDR3 has 13 amino acids. V gave up 0 bases and J gave up 9 bases, with 9 bases separating them. Germline V gives CDR1 DFQATT, CDR2 SNEGSKA (reference sequence). The covered CDR3 bases are TGCAGTGCTAGAGATCAGGGAGGTTCACCC. Residues: CSARDQGGSP. The whole CDR3 reads CSARDQGGSPLHF.

A note on this clone: The read terminates 3 residues ahead of where the CDR3 ends, so the germline J gene completes it. V gene TRBV7-6 combines with J gene TRBJ1-1, with D possibly being TRBD1 (6 bases). Germline CDR1 is SGHVS and CDR2 is FNYEAQ. This CDR3 contains 13 residues. Trimming pared 5 bases from V and 2 bases from J, leaving 9 bases between. The CDR3 bases that were read are TGTGCCAGCAGCGCGGACAGCAACACTGAA. Translation gives CASSADSNTE. The CDR3 reads in full as CASSADSNTEAFF.

Note on this clone: The read ends 3 residues before the CDR3 terminus; that terminus is restored from the germline J gene. The rearrangement joins TRBV4-1 to TRBJ2-1; a weak D match, TRBD2 (5 bases). The CDR3 contains 16 residues. Trimming took 2 bases from V and 0 from J, leaving 11 bases between them. The germline gives CDR1 MGHRA, CDR2 YSYEKL. The part of the CDR3 DNA that was read is TGCGCCAGCAGCCAAAATCCGGGGAGCTCCTACAATGAG. Protein sequence: CASSQNPGSSYNE. Given in full, the CDR3 is CASSQNPGSSYNEQFF.

Details on this clone: Read sequence stops 3 residues before the CDR3 end, and the germline J gene provides the missing end. This chain connects TRBV12-3 or TRBV12-4 to TRBJ2-7, with D perhaps matching TRBD2 (6 bases). CDR3 length: 15 residues. The V end lost 1 base, the J end lost 6 bases, and 16 bases lay between the germline ends. The DNA read from the CDR3 is TGTGCCAGCAGTTTAGGGGTTTCCCGGGGAGGCGAG. Residues: CASSLGVSRGGE. In full, the CDR3 reads CASSLGVSRGGEQYF.

As to this clone: Sequencing ends 3 residues short of the CDR3 end; the germline J gene provides the rest. The chain carries TRBV19 and TRBJ2-7; D ambiguous. CDR3 length: 12 amino acids. V lost 5 bases and J 3 bases, leaving 8 bases between the germline ends. Germline V gene lookup returns CDR1 LNHDA and CDR2 SQIVND (reference sequence). The sequenced CDR3 bases are TGTGCCAGTAGTCAGCGAGGCTACGAG. This gives the protein CASSQRGYE. The full CDR3 sequence reads CASSQRGYEQYF.

A remark on this clone: The CDR3 is cut off 3 residues early in the read; its end comes from the germline J gene. This chain connects TRBV7-3 to TRBJ2-6, with 10 bases fitting TRBD1. V was clipped by 1 base and J by 4 bases; unmatched bases: 19. This CDR3 contains 22 residues. Germline CDR1 SGHTA, CDR2 FQGTGA. The CDR3: CASSLMGQTGGGGRRGANVLTF. The covered CDR3 bases are TGTGCCAGCAGCTTAATGGGGCAGACAGGGGGCGGGGGGCGCAGAGGGGCCAACGTC.

CDR3 DNA, as far as it was read: TGTGCCAGCAGCTTAGTACCCCCTGGGGGCGGC. Translating it yields CASSLVPPGGG. The CDR3 as a whole reads CASSLVPPGGGYTF. J is TRBJ1-2 and V is TRBV7-9, with D perhaps TRBD1 (6 bases). The CDR3 goes on 3 residues after the read ends, and that part is filled in from the germline J gene. The CDR3 runs to 14 residues. Germline V gives CDR1 SEHNR, CDR2 FQNEAQ (reference sequence).

CDR3 residues: CASSSGQGNEKLFF. CDR3 DNA, as far as it was read: TGCGCCAGCAGCTCGGGACAGGGTAATGAAAAA. The chain uses TRBV5-1 and TRBJ1-4, with 9 bases lining up with TRBD1. The read ends 3 residues early relative to the CDR3; the germline J gene fills the gap. The germline V gene has CDR1 SGHRS and CDR2 YFSETQ. This CDR3 contains 14 residues. The junction had 1 base not matched to a gene; V was cut back by 3 bases and J by 4 bases.

Concerning this clone itself: The read is 3 residues too short to cover the CDR3 end, so that end is filled in from the germline J gene. This chain links TRBV18 with TRBJ2-7; weak D call: TRBD1 (6 bases). V lost 3 bases to trimming and J lost 0 bases, with 6 bases between them. The CDR3 runs to 13 residues. Germline CDR1 is KGHSH and CDR2 is LQKENI. Incomplete CDR3 DNA: TGTGCCAGCTCACCGACAGGCTCCTACGAG. Translation: CASSPTGSYE. The complete CDR3 sequence is CASSPTGSYEQYF.

Regarding this clone: Coverage ceases 3 residues before the CDR3 finishes, and the germline J gene fills in the end. The chain combines TRBV10-1 with TRBJ2-1, with TRBD2 matching over 11 bases. V was clipped by 7 bases and J by 9 bases; unmatched bases: 8. CDR1 is WNHNN, CDR2 SYGVQD, per germline (reference sequence). The CDR3 sequence is 14 residues long. The sequenced CDR3 bases are TGCGCCAGCATCGGAATAGCGGGGGGGCTTGAG. It yields the protein CASIGIAGGLE. The full CDR3 reads CASIGIAGGLEQFF.

Turning to this clone: The read finishes 3 residues shy of the CDR3 end, and the germline J gene is used to complete it. The gene calls are TRBV7-9 and TRBJ2-7; perhaps TRBD1 as D (8 bases). V shed 1 base and J shed 2 bases, with 12 bases lying between them. In germline, CDR1 is SEHNR, CDR2 FQNEAQ (reference sequence). This CDR3 spans 15 amino acids. The CDR3 spells CASSLVTGGAYEQYF. Incomplete CDR3 DNA: TGTGCCAGCAGCTTAGTTACAGGGGGGGCCTACGAG. Variable domain in full (rest from reference TRBV7-9 and TRBJ2-7): DTGVSQNPRHKITKRGQNVTFRCDPISEHNRLYWYRQTLGQGPEFLTYFQNEAQLEKSRLLSDRFSAERPKGSFSTLEIQRTEQGDSAMYLCASSLVTGGAYEQYFGPGTRLTVT.

Frequency places this clone as medium-sized (0.01 to 0.1%). The CDR3 end is not reached by the read, which stops 3 residues before it; the germline J gene fills it in. The V gene is TRBV29-1, the J gene TRBJ2-2, with a possible D match to TRBD2 (6 bases). This CDR3 region has 13 residues. Trimming cost V 7 bases and J 7 bases, with 16 bases left between them. Germline V gene lookup returns CDR1 SQVTM and CDR2 ANQGSEA. The sequenced CDR3 bases are TGCAGCGGGGGGGTACAGGAGTTCGGGGAG. It specifies CSGGVQEFGE. The full CDR3 sequence reads CSGGVQEFGELFF.

On this clone itself: The DNA ends 3 residues before the CDR3 does, and the rest of the CDR3 is filled in from the germline J gene. The chain recombines TRBV28 with TRBJ2-7, with D tentatively TRBD2 (6 bases). V was clipped by 7 bases and J by 3 bases, with 7 bases between them. The CDR3 is 11 residues long. Germline CDR1 and CDR2: MDHEN and SYDVKM. The CDR3: CASISGYEQYF. The CDR3 bases that were read are TGTGCCAGCATTAGCGGCTACGAG.

Note on this clone: The read ends 3 residues early relative to the CDR3; the germline J gene fills the gap. The chain combines TRBV5-1 with TRBJ2-2, with D perhaps matching TRBD1 (6 bases). The CDR3 has 18 amino acids. Between the trimmed V and J ends, which lost 7 bases and 3 bases, there was a span of 25 bases. Germline CDR1 is SGHRS and CDR2 is YFSETQ. The CDR3 sequence: CASHPGTSRVGDTGELFF. CDR3 DNA, as far as it was read: TGCGCCAGCCACCCCGGGACATCACGAGTGGGGGACACCGGGGAG.

For this clone: The CDR3 end lies 3 residues beyond the end of the read and is filled in from the germline J gene. The rearrangement joins TRBV11-3 to TRBJ2-2; D gene uncertain. This CDR3 comprises 14 residues. Deletions cut 5 bases from V and 0 bases from J, with 7 bases between. CDR1 and CDR2 (germline): SGHNT, YENEEA. The CDR3 loop is CASSVTANTGELFF. Incomplete CDR3 DNA: TGTGCCAGCAGCGTAACAGCGAACACCGGGGAG.

Concerning this clone itself: Read data end 3 residues before the CDR3 end; the end is taken from the germline J gene. This chain connects TRBV4-2 to TRBJ2-7, with 10 bases identical to TRBD1. The CDR3 extends over 20 amino acids. The trim removed 3 bases at V and 0 bases at J, leaving 17 bases unmatched. The germline V gene encodes CDR1 LGHNA and CDR2 YNFKEQ. Incomplete CDR3 DNA: TGTGCCAGCAGCCATGAGGCCTCGGACAGGGGGACTTACCTCTCCTACGAG. This codes for CASSHEASDRGTYLSYE. The complete CDR3 protein is CASSHEASDRGTYLSYEQYF.

With regard to this clone: Coverage ceases 3 residues before the CDR3 finishes, and the germline J gene fills in the end. Distinct nucleotide sequences in the sample also encode this CDR3. V gene TRBV5-1 combines with J gene TRBJ1-1, with TRBD1 matching 8 bases. CDR3 length: 14 residues. Germline assignment: CDR1 SGHRS and CDR2 YFSETQ. The V segment lost 4 bases and the J segment 1 base; nucleotides outside the gene matches: 3. CDR3 DNA, as far as it was read: TGCGCCAGCAGCCCGGGGACAGGGAACACTGAA. It yields the protein CASSPGTGNTE. The entire CDR3 protein is CASSPGTGNTEAFF.

About this clone itself: The CDR3 end falls 3 residues outside the read, so it is completed with the germline J gene. This chain uses TRBV20-1 with TRBJ2-2; TRBD2 matches at 8 bases. Germline lookup yields CDR1 DFQATT and CDR2 SNEGSKA (reference sequence). The CDR3 covers 14 residues. Trimming cost V 3 bases and J 2 bases; bases outside gene matches: 2. The chain's CDR3 is CSASGGANTGELFF. CDR3 bases read: TGCAGTGCTAGCGGGGGGGCCAACACCGGGGAG.

Worth noting for this clone: The read halts 3 residues ahead of the CDR3 end, with the missing end drawn from the germline J gene. This sequence joins TRBV18 and TRBJ2-5; no clear D gene. Trimming stripped 3 bases from V and 0 bases from J, with 14 bases between. Germline-derived CDR1 and CDR2 are KGHSH and LQKENI. CDR3 size: 16 residues. CDR3 in amino acids: CASSPPNSAYQETQYF. CDR3 bases read: TGTGCCAGCTCACCGCCCAACTCCGCCTACCAAGAGACC.

In regard to this clone: The read falls 3 residues short of the CDR3 end, and the missing part is taken from the germline J gene. The chain recombines TRBV5-1 with TRBJ2-7; TRBD1 is a possible D gene (7 bases). The CDR3 length is 13 residues. From germline, CDR1 is SGHRS and CDR2 YFSETQ. V gave up 4 bases and J gave up 3 bases, with 11 bases separating them. The CDR3 reads CASSTGDSYEQYF. CDR3 bases read: TGCGCCAGCAGCACGGGGGACAGCTACGAG.

In the case of this clone: The read gets to within 3 residues of the CDR3 end, and the germline J gene fills in the rest. The chain uses TRBV7-6 and TRBJ2-2, with D perhaps matching TRBD1 (5 bases). V was trimmed by 0 bases and J by 4 bases, leaving 12 bases between them. The CDR3 consists of 16 residues. Germline V lookup: CDR1 SGHVS, CDR2 FNYEAQ. CDR3 sequence reads: CASSLAQGFGTGELFF. CDR3 bases read: TGTGCCAGCAGCTTAGCCCAGGGATTCGGCACCGGGGAG.

As for this clone: The CDR3 is cut off 3 residues early in the read; its end comes from the germline J gene. This chain connects TRBV5-1 to TRBJ2-5, with D possibly matching TRBD1 (6 bases). Looked up from germline, CDR1 is SGHRS and CDR2 is YFSETQ. The germline V and J ends were trimmed by 0 bases and 5 bases, with 11 bases remaining between them. This CDR3 is built from 14 residues. CDR3 bases read: TGCGCCAGCAGCTTGGCAGGGGATATCGAGACC. Amino acid sequence: CASSLAGDIET. The entire CDR3 protein reads CASSLAGDIETQYF.

Turning to this clone: Read sequence stops 3 residues before the CDR3 end, and the germline J gene provides the missing end. The rearrangement joins TRBV9 to TRBJ1-2; a possible D gene is TRBD1 (5 bases). CDR3 length equals 13 residues. V lost 3 bases and J lost 4, with 10 bases in between. The germline CDR1 and CDR2 sequences are SGDLS and YYNGEE. The CDR3 reads CASSAREFYGYTF. The CDR3 bases that were read are TGTGCCAGCAGCGCCAGGGAGTTCTATGGC.

This clone shows up as medium-sized by frequency. The read ends 3 residues shy of where the CDR3 ends; the end is completed using the germline J gene. V usage is TRBV20-1 and J usage is TRBJ2-5; 7 bases are shared with TRBD1. The CDR3 spans 12 residues. The germline V gene has CDR1 DFQATT and CDR2 SNEGSKA (reference sequence). V shed 5 bases, J shed 3 bases, and the junction held 3 bases outside the gene matches. The CDR3 is CSARDREETQYF. CDR3 DNA, as far as it was read: TGCAGTGCTCGCGACAGGGAAGAGACC.